The clone carrying this T cell receptor (beta chain) was observed a handful of times. The antigen remains unidentified. Losses at the gene ends were 5 bases for V and 9 bases for J; bases not matched to a gene: 12. The germline CDR1 and CDR2 sequences are MGHRA and YSYEKL. The CDR3 runs 17 residues. The data stem from a study of blood T cells in healthy people across ages. Study-level findings and limits: It was the long-lived donors that had more naive CD4+ cells and higher diversity than aged donors. As age increased, TCR beta diversity per million T cells fell in a roughly linear fashion.

For the second PCR, which ran for 7 to 11 cycles, a sample-barcoded 5' primer and a J-beta primer mix were used. A single record per CDR3 protein comes from TCRdb applying MiXCR to the 5' RACE reads. The sample has about 630,000 distinct CDR3 sequences, about 21% seen once. Isolation yielded PBMCs, at least 6 million per sample, in every case. The sample was blood. This clonotype originated in a man between 65 and 80 years old in good health. The chain links TRBV4-1 to TRBJ1-6, with TRBD1 matching over 11 bases. CDR3: CASSVVGQGAWSSPLHF. The DNA for the CDR3 is TGCGCCAGCAGCGTTGTAGGACAGGGGGCTTGGAGTTCACCCCTCCACTTT.